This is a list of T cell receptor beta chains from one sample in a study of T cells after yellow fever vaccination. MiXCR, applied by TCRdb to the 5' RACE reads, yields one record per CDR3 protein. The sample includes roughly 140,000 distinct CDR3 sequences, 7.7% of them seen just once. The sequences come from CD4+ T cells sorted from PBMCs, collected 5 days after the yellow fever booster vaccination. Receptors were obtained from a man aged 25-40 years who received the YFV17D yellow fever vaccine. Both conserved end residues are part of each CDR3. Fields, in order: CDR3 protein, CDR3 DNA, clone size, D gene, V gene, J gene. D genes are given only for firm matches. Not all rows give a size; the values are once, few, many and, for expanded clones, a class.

cdr3_aa: CASSGLAGGPNTGELFF
cdr3_nt: TGTGCCAGCAGCGGACTAGCGGGAGGGCCGAACACCGGGGAGCTGTTTTTT
clone_size: NA
d_call: TRBD2
v_call: TRBV5-4
j_call: TRBJ2-2

cdr3_aa: CASSPPTSATRATQYF
cdr3_nt: TGTGCCAGCAGCCCTCCCACTAGCGCCACGCGGGCTACGCAGTATTTT
clone_size: many
d_call: TRBD2
v_call: TRBV7-2
j_call: TRBJ2-3

cdr3_aa: CASSPTSREQFF
cdr3_nt: TGTGCCAGCTCACCTACTAGCCGTGAGCAGTTCTTC
clone_size: NA
d_call: NA
v_call: TRBV18
j_call: TRBJ2-1

cdr3_aa: CASLEGDTQYF
cdr3_nt: TGTGCCAGCCTGGAAGGCGATACGCAGTATTTT
clone_size: many
d_call: NA
v_call: TRBV7-9
j_call: TRBJ2-3

cdr3_aa: CASPERSSGSIWQFF
cdr3_nt: TGTGCCAGCCCCGAGAGAAGTAGCGGGAGTATATGGCAGTTCTTC
clone_size: many
d_call: TRBD2
v_call: TRBV7-9
j_call: TRBJ2-1

cdr3_aa: CSAREYREIKAEAFF
cdr3_nt: TGCAGTGCTAGAGAGTACAGGGAAATAAAGGCTGAAGCTTTCTTT
clone_size: few
d_call: NA
v_call: TRBV20-1
j_call: TRBJ1-1

cdr3_aa: CATSDPRNTGELFF
cdr3_nt: TGTGCCACCAGTGATCCCAGAAACACCGGGGAGCTGTTTTTT
clone_size: few
d_call: NA
v_call: TRBV24-1
j_call: TRBJ2-2

cdr3_aa: CASSVLVENEQFF
cdr3_nt: TGCGCCAGCAGCGTGCTAGTCGAGAATGAGCAGTTCTTC
clone_size: few
d_call: NA
v_call: TRBV5-1
j_call: TRBJ2-1

cdr3_aa: CASSLWQGGLNTEAFF
cdr3_nt: TGTGCCAGCAGCTTGTGGCAGGGTGGCCTGAACACTGAAGCTTTCTTT
clone_size: many
d_call: NA
v_call: TRBV5-8
j_call: TRBJ1-1

cdr3_aa: CASSSGLAPFF
cdr3_nt: TGTGCCAGCAGCTCCGGACTAGCGCCGTTCTTC
clone_size: NA
d_call: TRBD2
v_call: TRBV7-2
j_call: TRBJ2-1

cdr3_aa: CSTRTGKETQYF
cdr3_nt: TGCAGCACCCGGACAGGGAAAGAGACCCAGTACTTC
clone_size: many
d_call: TRBD1
v_call: TRBV29-1
j_call: TRBJ2-5

cdr3_aa: CASSPGTSGRFYEQYF
cdr3_nt: TGTGCCAGCAGTCCCGGGACTAGCGGGAGGTTCTACGAGCAGTACTTC
clone_size: many
d_call: TRBD2
v_call: TRBV6-2/TRBV6-3
j_call: TRBJ2-7

cdr3_aa: CAWSVRLEINYGYTF
cdr3_nt: TGTGCCTGGAGTGTACGGCTAGAGATTAACTATGGCTACACCTTC
clone_size: many
d_call: NA
v_call: TRBV30
j_call: TRBJ1-2

cdr3_aa: CSARDPHGETQYF
cdr3_nt: TGCAGTGCTAGAGACCCCCACGGAGAGACCCAGTACTTC
clone_size: NA
d_call: NA
v_call: TRBV20-1
j_call: TRBJ2-5

cdr3_aa: CSANNLVRGRAPETQYF
cdr3_nt: TGCAGTGCGAATAACCTGGTCCGGGGGAGGGCCCCAGAGACCCAGTACTTC
clone_size: NA
d_call: TRBD2
v_call: TRBV20-1
j_call: TRBJ2-5

cdr3_aa: CASSWGGLQEQFF
cdr3_nt: TGTGCCAGCAGCTGGGGCGGACTACAAGAGCAGTTCTTC
clone_size: many
d_call: NA
v_call: TRBV7-2
j_call: TRBJ2-1

cdr3_aa: CASSFHGELFF
cdr3_nt: TGTGCCAGCAGCTTCCACGGGGAGCTGTTTTTT
clone_size: many
d_call: NA
v_call: TRBV7-9
j_call: TRBJ2-2

cdr3_aa: CSVARAGNSYEQYF
cdr3_nt: TGCAGCGTAGCCCGGGCAGGAAACTCCTACGAGCAGTACTTC
clone_size: many
d_call: NA
v_call: TRBV29-1
j_call: TRBJ2-7

cdr3_aa: CASSASSSQETQYF
cdr3_nt: TGCGCCAGCAGCGCCTCTAGCTCTCAAGAGACCCAGTACTTC
clone_size: many
d_call: NA
v_call: TRBV5-1
j_call: TRBJ2-5

cdr3_aa: CAIKGRLGEKLFF
cdr3_nt: TGTGCCATCAAGGGCAGGTTGGGTGAAAAACTGTTTTTT
clone_size: many
d_call: NA
v_call: TRBV10-3
j_call: TRBJ1-4

cdr3_aa: CSARDARTSGRRDEQFF
cdr3_nt: TGCAGTGCTAGAGATGCCCGGACTAGCGGGAGGAGGGATGAGCAGTTCTTC
clone_size: few
d_call: TRBD2
v_call: TRBV20-1
j_call: TRBJ2-1

cdr3_aa: CASSYWTGETQYF
cdr3_nt: TGTGCCAGCAGTTACTGGACGGGGGAGACCCAGTACTTC
clone_size: many
d_call: NA
v_call: TRBV6-2/TRBV6-3
j_call: TRBJ2-5

cdr3_aa: CASSFGAGTHTQYF
cdr3_nt: TGTGCCAGCAGCTTTGGGGCAGGCACTCATACGCAGTATTTT
clone_size: many
d_call: NA
v_call: TRBV7-2
j_call: TRBJ2-3

cdr3_aa: CSASKERGVTDTQYF
cdr3_nt: TGCAGTGCTAGTAAGGAGAGAGGGGTCACAGATACGCAGTATTTT
clone_size: many
d_call: NA
v_call: TRBV20-1
j_call: TRBJ2-3

cdr3_aa: CASSSLAGVPDTQYF
cdr3_nt: TGTGCCAGCAGTTCTTTAGCGGGAGTCCCAGATACGCAGTATTTT
clone_size: many
d_call: TRBD2
v_call: TRBV28
j_call: TRBJ2-3

cdr3_aa: CASSYSGGPLNVLTF
cdr3_nt: TGTGCCAGCAGTTACTCAGGGGGACCCCTAAACGTCCTGACTTTC
clone_size: many
d_call: TRBD1
v_call: TRBV12-3/TRBV12-4
j_call: TRBJ2-6

cdr3_aa: CASRAGLAGGPDFTGELFF
cdr3_nt: TGCGCCAGCAGAGCGGGACTAGCGGGAGGGCCGGATTTCACCGGGGAGCTGTTTTTT
clone_size: many
d_call: TRBD2
v_call: TRBV10-2
j_call: TRBJ2-2

cdr3_aa: CASSIGGQTGELFF
cdr3_nt: TGTGCCAGTAGTATCGGGGGACAAACCGGGGAGCTGTTTTTT
clone_size: many
d_call: NA
v_call: TRBV19
j_call: TRBJ2-2

cdr3_aa: CASSIPAEGSQYF
cdr3_nt: TGTGCCAGCAGTATACCGGCGGAAGGTTCGCAGTATTTT
clone_size: many
d_call: NA
v_call: TRBV6-5
j_call: TRBJ2-3

cdr3_aa: CSAPLAGLNEQFF
cdr3_nt: TGCAGTGCTCCTCTTGCAGGGTTGAATGAGCAGTTCTTC
clone_size: many
d_call: NA
v_call: TRBV20-1
j_call: TRBJ2-1

cdr3_aa: CASRRPGAVNEQFF
cdr3_nt: TGTGCCAGCAGGCGCCCCGGGGCGGTGAATGAGCAGTTCTTC
clone_size: many
d_call: NA
v_call: TRBV28
j_call: TRBJ2-1

cdr3_aa: CASSSASGRLDEQYF
cdr3_nt: TGTGCCAGCAGTTCGGCTAGCGGGAGGTTAGACGAGCAGTACTTC
clone_size: many
d_call: TRBD2
v_call: TRBV12-3/TRBV12-4
j_call: TRBJ2-7

cdr3_aa: CASSQKVEGSSYNSPLHF
cdr3_nt: TGCGCCAGCAGCCAAAAAGTGGAGGGGAGCTCCTATAATTCACCCCTCCACTTT
clone_size: many
d_call: NA
v_call: TRBV4-3
j_call: TRBJ1-6

cdr3_aa: CSARDAAGVNEQFF
cdr3_nt: TGCAGTGCTAGAGATGCGGCGGGAGTAAATGAGCAGTTCTTC
clone_size: many
d_call: TRBD2
v_call: TRBV20-1
j_call: TRBJ2-1

cdr3_aa: CSARGQADTEAFF
cdr3_nt: TGCAGTGCTAGAGGACAGGCGGACACTGAAGCTTTCTTT
clone_size: many
d_call: NA
v_call: TRBV20-1
j_call: TRBJ1-1

cdr3_aa: CASSLGGRPHSDTQYF
cdr3_nt: TGTGCCAGCAGTCTTGGCGGGAGGCCCCATTCAGATACGCAGTATTTT
clone_size: many
d_call: TRBD2
v_call: TRBV12-3/TRBV12-4
j_call: TRBJ2-3

cdr3_aa: CASIQPGSPIQFF
cdr3_nt: TGTGCCAGCATTCAGCCGGGGTCCCCTATCCAGTTCTTC
clone_size: few
d_call: NA
v_call: TRBV6-1
j_call: TRBJ2-1

cdr3_aa: CSASLAGLKTQYF
cdr3_nt: TGCAGTGCTAGCCTAGCGGGGCTTAAGACCCAGTACTTC
clone_size: many
d_call: TRBD2
v_call: TRBV20-1
j_call: TRBJ2-5

cdr3_aa: CASSIRVTRDYEQYF
cdr3_nt: TGTGCCAGTAGTATCCGGGTGACTAGAGACTACGAGCAGTACTTC
clone_size: many
d_call: NA
v_call: TRBV19
j_call: TRBJ2-7

cdr3_aa: CSARRTPAKNIQYF
cdr3_nt: TGCAGTGCTAGAAGGACTCCAGCCAAAAACATTCAGTACTTC
clone_size: many
d_call: NA
v_call: TRBV20-1
j_call: TRBJ2-4

cdr3_aa: CASSLGQNKNIQYF
cdr3_nt: TGTGCCAGCAGCTTGGGACAGAACAAAAACATTCAGTACTTC
clone_size: many
d_call: NA
v_call: TRBV5-4
j_call: TRBJ2-4

cdr3_aa: CASTRRGYTDTQYF
cdr3_nt: TGCGCCAGCACCCGTCGGGGGTACACAGATACGCAGTATTTT
clone_size: many
d_call: NA
v_call: TRBV5-1
j_call: TRBJ2-3

cdr3_aa: CASSLQQGAGEQYF
cdr3_nt: TGTGCCAGCAGTTTGCAGCAGGGGGCCGGGGAGCAGTACTTC
clone_size: many
d_call: TRBD1
v_call: TRBV27
j_call: TRBJ2-7

cdr3_aa: CSARYASNTEAFF
cdr3_nt: TGCAGTGCTAGATACGCCAGCAACACTGAAGCTTTCTTT
clone_size: many
d_call: NA
v_call: TRBV20-1
j_call: TRBJ1-1

cdr3_aa: CAWTRTSGSTGANVLTF
cdr3_nt: TGTGCCTGGACCCGGACTAGCGGGAGTACTGGGGCCAACGTCCTGACTTTC
clone_size: NA
d_call: TRBD2
v_call: TRBV30
j_call: TRBJ2-6

cdr3_aa: CASSFTGTGVRNEQFF
cdr3_nt: TGTGCCAGCAGCTTCACCGGGACAGGGGTGAGGAATGAGCAGTTCTTC
clone_size: many
d_call: TRBD1
v_call: TRBV7-2
j_call: TRBJ2-1

cdr3_aa: CASRTGALNTEAFF
cdr3_nt: TGTGCCAGCAGGACAGGGGCCCTGAACACTGAAGCTTTCTTT
clone_size: NA
d_call: TRBD1
v_call: TRBV12-3/TRBV12-4
j_call: TRBJ1-1

cdr3_aa: CSVYGLAGVGFF
cdr3_nt: TGCAGCGTCTACGGACTAGCGGGAGTTGGGTTCTTC
clone_size: many
d_call: TRBD2
v_call: TRBV29-1
j_call: TRBJ2-1

cdr3_aa: CASTLGPGEQYF
cdr3_nt: TGTGCCAGCACCCTGGGGCCCGGCGAGCAGTACTTC
clone_size: many
d_call: NA
v_call: TRBV12-3/TRBV12-4
j_call: TRBJ2-7